These 18 T cell receptor beta chains were sequenced from one sample in a study of quantifying T cell responses using KT2 cells. Whole-study context: TCR alpha and beta constant-region primers primed reverse transcription of RNA.

A single-stranded UMI oligo with SP2 sequence was ligated to cDNA 3' ends. An equimolar mix of RC1.1 and RC1.2 primed the beta chain across TRBC1 and TRBC2. MiXCR, run by TCRdb on the UMI-ligation and nested PCR reads, gives a single entry per CDR3 protein. This table holds about 33,000 distinct CDR3 sequences, 10% found once. The specimen was PBMCs spiked with cells of the T cell clone KT2. The receptors stem from a human donor.

This clonotype was found a few times. The chain employs TRBV5-1 and TRBJ1-1; TRBD1 aligns across 12 bases. The V and J ends lost 0 bases and 10 bases, in that order; junction bases with no gene match: 7. From germline, CDR1 is SGHRS and CDR2 YFSETQ. The CDR3 extends over 15 amino acids. The CDR3 region has the DNA TGCGCCAGCAGCTTGGAGGGGACAGGGGGCCGGGTAGCTTTCTTT. It is translated as CASSLEGTGGRVAFF. The variable domain in full, with the rest retrieved from reference TRBV5-1 and TRBJ1-1, is KAGVTQTPRYLIKTRGQQVTLSCSPISGHRSVSWYQQTPGQGLQFLFEYFSETQRNKGNFPGRFSGRQFSNSRSEMNVSTLELGDSALYLCASSLEGTGGRVAFFGQGTRLTVV.

The genes are TRBV7-2 and TRBJ2-5; D is ambiguous. The germline V gene encodes CDR1 SGHTA and CDR2 FQGNSA. Deletions cut 1 base from V and 2 bases from J, with 8 bases between. CDR3 length equals 14 residues. The CDR3 is CASSLDSLQETQYF. DNA of the CDR3: TGTGCCAGCAGCTTAGACAGCTTGCAAGAGACCCAGTACTTC. The whole variable domain, filled in from reference TRBV7-2 and TRBJ2-5, reads GAGVSQSPSNKVTEKGKDVELRCDPISGHTALYWYRQSLGQGLEFLIYFQGNSAPDKSGLPSDRFSAERTGGSVSTLTIQRTQQEDSAVYLCASSLDSLQETQYFGPGTRLLVL.

The V and J genes are TRBV24-1 and TRBJ2-7; 7 positions match TRBD2. J gave up 2 bases and V 9 bases, and 15 bases lay outside the gene matches. Germline lookup yields CDR1 KGHDR and CDR2 SFDVKD. The length of the CDR3 is 16 residues. The CDR3 here is CATAPGGRASTYEQYF. The CDR3 coding sequence is TGTGCCACCGCCCCGGGAGGCAGGGCCAGCACCTACGAGCAGTACTTC.

This clonotype was picked up a small number of times. The chain combines TRBV15 with TRBJ2-1; TRBD1 is a possible D gene (7 bases). V was cut by 0 bases and J by 1 base, with 16 bases left in between. Germline-derived CDR1 and CDR2 are LNHNV and YYDKDF (reference sequence). CDR3 length: 18 residues. In nucleotides, the CDR3 is TGTGCCACCAGCAGAGAGTCCCCAGGGGGGAGGTCCTACAATGAGCAGTTCTTC. Protein product: CATSRESPGGRSYNEQFF.

This sequence joins TRBV9 and TRBJ2-2, with unresolved D. The germline gives CDR1 SGDLS, CDR2 YYNGEE. The length of the CDR3 is 14 residues. The V end was cut by 0 bases, the J end by 7 bases, with 10 bases between. The CDR3, as DNA: TGTGCCAGCAGCGTAGATGGACGAAACGGGGAGCTGTTTTTT. Its translation: CASSVDGRNGELFF. Together with reference TRBV9 and TRBJ2-2, the CDR3 gives the full variable domain: DSGVTQTPKHLITATGQRVTLRCSPRSGDLSVYWYQQSLDQGLQFLIQYYNGEERAKGNILERFSAQQFPDLHSELNLSSLELGDSALYFCASSVDGRNGELFFGEGSRLTVL.

This clonotype was detected a few times. This chain links TRBV7-8 with TRBJ1-1; D is uncertain. The CDR3 sequence is 15 residues long. The germline V gene has CDR1 SGHVS and CDR2 FQNEAQ. The germline V and J ends were trimmed by 2 bases and 10 bases, with 20 bases remaining between them. Written as DNA, the CDR3 is TGTGCCAGCAGCTTAACCCCGGGCCCGGGTCGGGGAGCTTTCTTT. Translated, it gives CASSLTPGPGRGAFF.

This clonotype rates as medium-sized. The chain recombines TRBV12-3 or TRBV12-4 with TRBJ2-7, with 9 bases fitting TRBD2. This CDR3 has 15 amino acids. V gave up 3 bases and J gave up 0 bases; unmatched junction bases: 3. The CDR3 region has the DNA TGTGCCAGCAGTTTTCAGACTAGCGGCTCCTACGAGCAGTACTTC. This gives the protein CASSFQTSGSYEQYF.

Only a few counts were recorded for this clonotype. J is TRBJ2-5 and V is TRBV7-9; 7 positions match TRBD1. The CDR3 totals 14 residues. With V trimmed by 5 bases and J by 7 bases, 10 bases remained unmatched. CDR1 is SEHNR, CDR2 FQNEAQ, per germline (reference sequence). The CDR3 protein is CASSATGKIGTQYF. CDR3 coding DNA: TGTGCCAGCAGCGCGACAGGGAAGATCGGGACCCAGTACTTC. Complete variable domain (other parts from reference TRBV7-9 and TRBJ2-5): DTGVSQNPRHKITKRGQNVTFRCDPISEHNRLYWYRQTLGQGPEFLTYFQNEAQLEKSRLLSDRFSAERPKGSFSTLEIQRTEQGDSAMYLCASSATGKIGTQYFGPGTRLLVL.

This clonotype was found a few times. This chain connects TRBV5-4 to TRBJ1-6; tentative D call: TRBD1 (5 bases). Trimming stripped 6 bases from V and 7 bases from J, with 11 bases between. Germline V gene sequence: CDR1 SGHNT, CDR2 YYREEE (reference sequence). The CDR3 sequence is 13 residues long. This CDR3 reads CASTPGTNSPLHF. CDR3 in DNA: TGTGCCAGCACCCCGGGGACCAATTCACCCCTCCACTTT.

This clonotype appeared a few times. V usage is TRBV24-1 and J usage is TRBJ1-1; D is uncertain. The germline gives CDR1 KGHDR, CDR2 SFDVKD. This CDR3 has 16 residues. Between the trimmed V and J ends, which lost 0 bases and 4 bases, there was a span of 14 bases. The CDR3 protein is CATSDLQGVEGTEAFF. The CDR3 DNA is TGTGCCACCAGTGATTTGCAAGGAGTTGAAGGCACTGAAGCTTTCTTT.

Sample share makes this clonotype medium-sized. This chain links TRBV6-5 with TRBJ2-2; D remains ambiguous. Germline V gene lookup returns CDR1 MNHEY and CDR2 SVGAGI. The CDR3 length is 12 residues. Trimming pared 7 bases from V and 3 bases from J, leaving 6 bases between. CDR3: CASIGDTGELFF. The DNA for the CDR3 is TGTGCCAGCATAGGAGACACCGGGGAGCTGTTTTTT.

The chain links TRBV18 to TRBJ2-6; 7 bases map to TRBD1. The CDR3 consists of 17 residues. Trimming removed 3 bases from V and 1 base from J; junction bases left unmatched: 6. Germline V gene data show CDR1 as KGHSH and CDR2 as LQKENI. CDR3 DNA: TGTGCCAGCTCACCGGGTAACAGGGGATCTGGGGCCAACGTCCTGACTTTC. Protein: CASSPGNRGSGANVLTF.

This clonotype has more than one count but fewer than ten. The rearrangement links TRBV12-3 or TRBV12-4 to TRBJ1-4; 8 bases match TRBD1. This CDR3 spans 15 amino acids. V was pared by 5 bases and J by 12 bases, with 14 bases of the junction left unmatched. In DNA form, the CDR3 reads TGTGCCAGCAGTCCCCAGGGGGCCCTTAATGGGGAACTGTTTTTT. The encoded protein is CASSPQGALNGELFF.

The CDR3 loop is CASSSLRLAGGTGELFF. CDR3 coding DNA: TGTGCCAGCAGCTCGTTACGACTAGCGGGAGGGACAGGGGAGCTGTTTTTT. This chain connects TRBV7-9 to TRBJ2-2, with 14 bases identical to TRBD2. Trimming at V came to 4 bases and at J to 8 bases, leaving 9 bases not matched to a gene. The germline V gene has CDR1 SEHNR and CDR2 FQNEAQ (reference sequence). There are 17 residues in the CDR3.

The chain couples TRBV5-1 to TRBJ2-7; 8 nucleotides line up with TRBD1. Unmatched junction bases numbered 8, after V lost 2 bases and J lost 7 bases. The V gene's germline CDR1 is SGHRS and CDR2 YFSETQ. This CDR3 is built from 14 residues. This CDR3 reads CASSFGQGAREQYF. The DNA for the CDR3 is TGCGCCAGCAGCTTCGGGCAGGGGGCCAGGGAGCAGTACTTC.

V gene TRBV7-2 combines with J gene TRBJ2-4, with TRBD1 identical over 11 bases. Germline values: CDR1 SGHTA, CDR2 FQGNSA. The CDR3 contains 16 residues. V lost 5 bases to trimming and J lost 8 bases; unmatched junction nucleotides: 11. The CDR3 is CASSVHGQGAGYIQYF. CDR3 bases: TGTGCCAGCAGCGTACACGGACAGGGGGCGGGGTACATTCAGTACTTC.

This clonotype was counted many times. The J gene is TRBJ1-1, the V gene TRBV5-4, with 7 bases aligning to TRBD1. Per germline, CDR1 SGHNT and CDR2 YYREEE (reference sequence). J was trimmed by 0 bases and V by 4 bases; bases with no gene match: 12. The CDR3 length is 17 residues. CDR3 in amino acids: CASSLDRRQNLNTEAFF. In DNA form, the CDR3 reads TGTGCCAGCAGCCTGGACAGGCGACAGAACTTGAACACTGAAGCTTTCTTT.

This clonotype was seen ten or more times. The rearrangement uses TRBV9 and TRBJ2-1; D perhaps matches TRBD2 (5 bases). The length of the CDR3 is 16 residues. Germline lookup yields CDR1 SGDLS and CDR2 YYNGEE. Trimming removed 0 bases from V and 6 bases from J, with 16 bases in between. The CDR3, as DNA: TGTGCCAGCAGCGTAGGGCCCAGCGGAGACTCCAATGAGCAGTTCTTC. Protein sequence: CASSVGPSGDSNEQFF.